This TCR beta chain was obtained from a study of shared clonotypes between healthy human individuals. The data were produced by immunoSEQ multiplex PCR, yet TCRdb's version contains in-frame clones alone and is incomplete. The data show about 2.3 million clones, with roughly 90% seen just once and 0.3% to 0.4% held by the top ten. The ends were cut back, 2 bases at V and 0 bases at J, with 12 bases in the middle. Per the germline V gene, CDR1 is SGDLS and CDR2 is YYNGEE. The length of the CDR3 is 15 residues. Healthy adults negative for HIV, lacking recent acute infections or vaccinations, served as donors. Adult Caucasians living in Nashville, Tennessee made up all of the donors.

The receptor was derived from a man between 18 and 35 years old in good health. Some clones in this sample may be carry-over from other donors' samples. Sequencing was performed on naive CD4+ T cells from PBMCs. The sample's subset: CD45RA+ positively selected. The V gene is TRBV9, the J gene TRBJ2-7; D may match TRBD1 or TRBD2 (5 bases each). The DNA of the CDR3 is TGTGCCAGCAGCGTGGGGGACGGAGACTCCTACGAGCAGTACTTC. As protein: CASSVGDGDSYEQYF.